Listed below are T cell receptor beta chains from one sample, sequenced in a study of T cells in narcolepsy. The protocol was immunoSEQ multiplex PCR, while the TCRdb copy is restricted to in-frame clones and leaves out a portion. The sample yields some 35,000 clones, 82% seen once. The sample taken for sequencing was CD45RA- memory CD4+ T cells from PBMCs. These receptors all stem from a human donor with narcolepsy. CDR3s include the opening cysteine and the closing phenylalanine or tryptophan. The D gene is left open where the match is weak. The listing skips clone size in some rows; elsewhere it reads once, few, many or a size class.

clone_size j_call v_call d_call cdr3_nt cdr3_aa
- TRBJ1-1 TRBV4-3 - TGCGCCAGCAGTCCTCGGGAGGGGGGCACTGAAGCTTTCTTT CASSPREGGTEAFF
- TRBJ1-1 TRBV12-5 TRBD1 TGTGCTAGTGCCATCTTAGGACAGGGCCGGATGAACACTGAAGCTTTCTTT CASAILGQGRMNTEAFF
- TRBJ2-7 TRBV7-9 - TGTGCCAGCAGCCCAATTGGGGACCCAAACTACGAGCAGTACTTC CASSPIGDPNYEQYF
once TRBJ2-1 TRBV4-2 - TGTGCCAGCAGCCATGCCGACGAGGGGGACACCTACAATGAGCAGTTCTTC CASSHADEGDTYNEQFF
- TRBJ2-2 TRBV5-1 TRBD1 TGCGCCAGCAGTTCCCGACAGGGGGACACCGGGGAGCTGTTTTTT CASSSRQGDTGELFF
- TRBJ2-2 TRBV5-5 - TGTGCCAGCAGCGTCGCACCCGGGCTAGGGGAGCTGTTTTTT CASSVAPGLGELFF
few TRBJ1-2 TRBV27 - TGTGCCAGCAGTTTATACCCTCCACCGGGACTCTATGGCTACACCTTC CASSLYPPPGLYGYTF
- TRBJ1-2 TRBV28 - TGTGCCAGCAGTTTAGGGGTTGGCTACACCTTC CASSLGVGYTF
- TRBJ2-1 TRBV11-2 TRBD1 TGTGCCAGCAGCCGGGACAGGTCGAATGAGCAGTTCTTC CASSRDRSNEQFF
- TRBJ1-4 TRBV5-1 - TGCGCCAGCACCAGGGGTGCAACTAATGAAAAACTGTTTTTT CASTRGATNEKLFF
- TRBJ2-7 TRBV7-3 TRBD2 TGTGCCAGCAGCTTACTAGCGGGGTCCTACGAGCAGTACTTC CASSLLAGSYEQYF
- TRBJ2-7 TRBV5-4 - TGTGCCAGCAGCTTGTACGGAGTTACCTACGAGCAGTACTTC CASSLYGVTYEQYF
once TRBJ2-1 TRBV6-1 TRBD2 TGTGCCAGCAGTGAAGCTAGCTATGCGGGAGGGTATGAGCAGTTCTTC CASSEASYAGGYEQFF
- TRBJ2-1 TRBV6-5 - TGTGCCAGCAGGCAATACAATGAGCAGTTCTTC CASRQYNEQFF
- TRBJ1-2 TRBV5-6 - TGTGCCAGCAGCTTGGCCAAACGGACAATTGGCTACACCTTC CASSLAKRTIGYTF
few TRBJ2-2 TRBV19 - TGTGCCAGTAAGTTGGGATGGGCGCCGGACACCGGGGAGCTGTTTTTT CASKLGWAPDTGELFF
- TRBJ2-1 TRBV5-1 - TGCGCCAGCACAGGGGTCCGGGGGAACATATTAGGGTCCTACAATGAGCAGTTCTTC CASTGVRGNILGSYNEQFF
- TRBJ2-5 TRBV5-5 - TGTGCCAGCAGCCCTGGGGGGGGCCAGGAGACCCAGTACTTC CASSPGGGQETQYF
few TRBJ2-7 TRBV7-9 TRBD2 TGTGCCAGCAGCTGGAGCGGGAGCTCCTACGAGCAGTACTTC CASSWSGSSYEQYF
- TRBJ1-1 TRBV6-1 - TGTGCCAGCAGTGCAAAAGGCAGGAGGAGGACTGAAGCTTTCTTT CASSAKGRRRTEAFF
- TRBJ1-3 TRBV11-2 TRBD1 TGTGCCAGCAGCACGACCGGGACAGGGTTAGACACCATATATTTT CASSTTGTGLDTIYF
- TRBJ2-1 TRBV7-3 - TGTGCCAGCAGCCCCAACAGGCACTACAATGAGCAGTTCTTC CASSPNRHYNEQFF
- TRBJ2-3 TRBV7-2 TRBD1 TGTGCCAGCAGCCCCGAACCCCCGACAGGGTGGGGCACAGATACGCAGTATTTT CASSPEPPTGWGTDTQYF
- TRBJ1-2 TRBV28 - TGTGCCAGCAGTCCCGGGACTTATCCTGTCTACACCTTC CASSPGTYPVYTF
- TRBJ1-4 TRBV9 - TGTGCCAGCAGCGTAGGTATAGTGGAATCTAATGAAAAACTGTTTTTT CASSVGIVESNEKLFF
- TRBJ2-7 TRBV6-1 - TGTGCCAGCAGCCCCAGGGCGAGAGAGCAGTACTTC CASSPRAREQYF
- TRBJ1-2 TRBV19 - TGTGCCAGTAGTATCGATGGCCGCTATGGCTACACCTTC CASSIDGRYGYTF
- TRBJ2-1 TRBV19 - TGTGCCAGTAATCGCGCCCGGGATAGTAATGAGCAGTTCTTC CASNRARDSNEQFF
- TRBJ2-7 TRBV5-1 - TGCGCCAGCAGGGGTAGCTCCTTCGAGCAGTACTTC CASRGSSFEQYF
few TRBJ1-5 TRBV2 - TGTGCCAGCAGTCGGGTTGGTGCGCGAACCTCCTATAGCAATCAGCCCCAGCATTTT CASSRVGARTSYSNQPQHF
few TRBJ2-5 TRBV27 - TGTGCCAGCAGTTTATCTTGGGCGAGTGCTCAAGAGACCCAGTACTTC CASSLSWASAQETQYF
- TRBJ2-5 TRBV7-2 TRBD1 TGTGCCAGCAGTTGGGGACAGAAAGAGACCCAGTACTTC CASSWGQKETQYF
- TRBJ1-5 TRBV28 TRBD1 TGTGCCAGCAGTTTAGACAGGGGGATTCCCCAGCCCCAGCATTTT CASSLDRGIPQPQHF
- TRBJ2-7 TRBV18 TRBD1 TGTGCCAGCTCACCAGACAGGGTCACCTACGAGCAGTACTTC CASSPDRVTYEQYF
- TRBJ1-1 TRBV18 TRBD1 TGTGCCAGCTCACCAGGGACAGGAATGAACACTGAAGCTTTCTTT CASSPGTGMNTEAFF
- TRBJ2-1 TRBV10-3 - TGTGCCACCGGGGACAATAACTACAATGAGCAGTTCTTC CATGDNNYNEQFF
- TRBJ2-1 TRBV2 TRBD1 TGTGCCAGCAGGCCCGGGACAGGCAATGAGCAGTTCTTC CASRPGTGNEQFF
- TRBJ1-4 TRBV7-2 TRBD1 TGTGCCAGCAGCAAGACCGGGACAGGGAATGAAAAACTGTTTTTT CASSKTGTGNEKLFF
- TRBJ2-2 TRBV19 - TGTGCCAGTAGTCCGCTTGGGACCGGGGAGCTGTTTTTT CASSPLGTGELFF
- TRBJ2-2 TRBV19 - TGTGCCAGTAGTTCAAGGGGGGGTGCCGGGGAGCTGTTTTTT CASSSRGGAGELFF
- TRBJ1-1 TRBV7-2 - TGTGCCAGCAGCTCCGGAGCCTTCCAAAGTGAAGCTTTCTTT CASSSGAFQSEAFF
- TRBJ1-2 TRBV16 TRBD1 TGTGCCAGCAGCCCAAGGCAGGGGGGCGGAGGCTACACCTTC CASSPRQGGGGYTF
- TRBJ1-3 TRBV7-8 - TGTGCCAGCCGAGCTTGGGGAGGTCCGGCTGGAAACACCATATATTTT CASRAWGGPAGNTIYF
- TRBJ2-1 TRBV7-9 TRBD2 TGTGCCAGCAGCCTTAGCGGGGGGGCCTACAATGAGCAGTTCTTC CASSLSGGAYNEQFF
- TRBJ2-3 TRBV18 TRBD1 TGTGCCAGCTCACCGCAGGGACAGGGGGGCACAGATACGCAGTATTTT CASSPQGQGGTDTQYF